This T cell receptor beta chain was obtained from a study of blood T cell repertoires in COVID-19. Original analysis: Reference gene primer amplification gave nucleated cell count estimates. Here immunoSEQ multiplex PCR was the method, and the copy in TCRdb shows in-frame clones only, minus some. V, J and clone size are those of that table, while D and trimming were read from the DNA. The table lists about 380,000 clones, 87% of them singletons. Participants, about 18 to 90 years old, spanned approximately 26 US areas. Cohort 3 donors counted as recovered after two negative PCRs, clearance, or resolved symptoms. V lost 6 bases, J lost 0 bases, and 6 bases lay in between. CDR3 length: 13 residues.

The sequence was collected from a man between 25 and 39 years old who had recovered from COVID-19. V gene TRBV12-3 or TRBV12-4 combines with J gene TRBJ1-5; D is unresolved. Sequenced: PBMCs or T cells enriched from blood (not recorded which). The CDR3: CASRRVSNQPQHF. The DNA for the CDR3 is TGTGCCAGCAGAAGAGTTAGCAATCAGCCCCAGCATTTT.